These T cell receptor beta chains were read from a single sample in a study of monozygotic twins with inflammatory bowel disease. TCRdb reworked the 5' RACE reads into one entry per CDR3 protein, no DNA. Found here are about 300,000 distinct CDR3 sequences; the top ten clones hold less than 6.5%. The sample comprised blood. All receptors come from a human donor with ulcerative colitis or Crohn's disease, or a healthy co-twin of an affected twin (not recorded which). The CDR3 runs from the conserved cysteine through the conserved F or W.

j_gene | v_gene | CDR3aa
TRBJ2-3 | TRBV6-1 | CASSLSAASTDTQYF
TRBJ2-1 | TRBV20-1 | CSARSSDYNEQFF
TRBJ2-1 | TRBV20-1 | CSARWGTNPGNEQFF
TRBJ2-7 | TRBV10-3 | CAIRVTPTGGGHEQYF
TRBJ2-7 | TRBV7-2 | CASSPKVNYEQYF
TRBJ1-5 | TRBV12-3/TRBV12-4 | CASSLAAVSNQPQHF
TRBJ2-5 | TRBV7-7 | CASSRDRKETQYF
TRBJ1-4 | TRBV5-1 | CASSLPGGGNEKLFF
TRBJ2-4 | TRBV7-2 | CASSLGGRSAKNIQYF
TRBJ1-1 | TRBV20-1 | CSARFNGQKWEAFF
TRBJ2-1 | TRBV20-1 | CSARDSGTSGDDEQFF
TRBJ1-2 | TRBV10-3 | CAISVGQYYGYTF
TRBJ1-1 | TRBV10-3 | CAILQGPNTEAFF
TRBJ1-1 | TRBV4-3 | CASSQDWGRGEAFF
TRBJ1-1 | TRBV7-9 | CASSLRAGTNTEAFF
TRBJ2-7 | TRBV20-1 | CSARDPRAPYEQYF
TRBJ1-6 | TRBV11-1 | CASSFLGDTLSYNSPLHF
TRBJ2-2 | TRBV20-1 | CSAPRGAGTGELFF
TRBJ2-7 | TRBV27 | CAIDPDRGPYEQYF
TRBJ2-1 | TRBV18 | CASSPNSDGLNEQFF
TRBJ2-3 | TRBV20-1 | CSAPSTSFSTDTQYF
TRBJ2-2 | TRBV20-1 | CSARDRTRPVSTGELFF
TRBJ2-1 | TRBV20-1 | CSAQPGQGGNEQFF
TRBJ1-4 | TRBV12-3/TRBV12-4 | CASSLGAGTLEKLFF
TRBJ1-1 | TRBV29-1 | CSGGQGLGDTEAFF
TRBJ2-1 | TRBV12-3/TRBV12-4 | CASSPREGAYNEQFF
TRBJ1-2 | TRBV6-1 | CASRVTGAIYGYTF
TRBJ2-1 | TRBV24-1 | CATSESRYVGGVDEQFF
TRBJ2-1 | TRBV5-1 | CASGSMDSRADEQFF
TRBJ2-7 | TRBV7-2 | CASSLFAGETYEQYF
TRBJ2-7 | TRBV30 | CAWRRDGKQYF
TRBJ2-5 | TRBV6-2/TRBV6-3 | CASSQWGEETQYF
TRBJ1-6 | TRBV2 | CASTAFQGNSPLHF
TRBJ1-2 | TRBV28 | CASAQGGAYGYTF
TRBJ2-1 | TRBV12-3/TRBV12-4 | CATQGTAYNEQFF